This T cell receptor (beta chain) was profiled in a study of cytomegalovirus exposure and HLA in healthy donors. About the research overall: The study placed roughly four fifths of its 398 genotyped donors in the Caucasian-associated ancestry cluster. Study results and limitations: A few chains tied to CMV proved CMV antigen-specific in vitro. In an earlier analysis, most TCR beta V segments were productive about 87% or about 30% of the time. It was assumed in the presence/absence analyses that sequencing depth was roughly uniform across donors.

Germline V lookup: CDR1 SQVTM, CDR2 ANQGSEA. The CDR3 consists of 12 residues. Trimming stripped 7 bases from V and 4 bases from J, with 11 bases between. Remarks on this clone: The antigen is undetermined.

The PCR made use of 60 Vbeta and 13 Jbeta primers. Only in-frame clones appear in the TCRdb table, and some are missing; sequencing was by immunoSEQ multiplex PCR. The sample has 100,000 to 130,000 clones; less than 80% are singletons. This chain links TRBV29-1 with TRBJ2-1, with a possible D match to TRBD1 (6 bases). Material for sequencing was PBMCs. The clonotype comes from a man aged 30-40 years in good health and CMV-seronegative. The CDR3, as DNA: TGCAGCGCGGGACAACTATACAATGAGCAGTTCTTC. Its translation is CSAGQLYNEQFF.